These 19 T cell receptor beta chains were all obtained from the same sample, sequenced in a study of identical twins. TCRdb analysed the 5' RACE reads with MiXCR anew, one entry per CDR3 protein. The data hold 450,000 to 600,000 distinct CDR3 sequences, with under 25% observed a single time. These same records also appear under a second study, on yellow fever vaccine responses in identical twins.

Input material: CD4+ T cells sorted from blood. These receptors were collected from a young woman in good health.

The CDR3 nucleotides are TGTGCCAGCAGTGCACGACTAGCGGACCAAGAGACCCAGTACTTC. Translating it yields CASSARLADQETQYF. The chain recombines TRBV27 with TRBJ2-5; TRBD2 matches 9 bases. Losses at the gene ends were 5 bases for V and 0 bases for J; bases not matched to a gene: 4. CDR1 is MNHEY and CDR2 is SMNVEV in the germline V gene (reference sequence). The CDR3 sequence is 15 residues long.

The genes are TRBV27 and TRBJ2-1; 7 bases are shared with TRBD2. Germline lookup yields CDR1 MNHEY and CDR2 SMNVEV (reference sequence). The CDR3 is 16 residues long. V lost 1 base and J lost 6; bases outside the gene matches: 9. CDR3 DNA sequence: TGTGCCAGCAGTTTATTTGGGGGAGGGGAAAGCAATGAGCAGTTCTTC. Protein sequence: CASSLFGGGESNEQFF.

The CDR3 reads CASSAGQAGLIGQYF. The CDR3 DNA follows: TGCGCCAGCAGCGCGGGACAGGCTGGTCTTATTGGGCAGTACTTC. The chain couples TRBV5-1 to TRBJ2-7, with 8 bases identical to TRBD1. The germline CDR1 and CDR2 sequences are SGHRS and YFSETQ. The CDR3 has 15 residues. V lost 4 bases to trimming and J lost 9 bases; unmatched junction nucleotides: 15.

The chain employs TRBV10-3 and TRBJ2-5; 9 bases map to TRBD1. The length of the CDR3 is 13 residues. Germline trimming cut 10 bases from V and 5 bases from J; bases unmatched to any gene: 8. Germline V CDR1 and CDR2: ENHRY, SYGVKD. CDR3: CATSTGGRETQYF. As DNA, the CDR3 is TGTGCCACCTCGACAGGGGGTAGGGAGACCCAGTACTTC.

The chain has TRBV4-2 and TRBJ2-3; the match to TRBD2 covers 7 bases. This CDR3 spans 15 amino acids. CDR1 is LGHNA, CDR2 YNFKEQ, per germline. Trimming at V came to 1 base and at J to 5 bases, leaving 6 bases not matched to a gene. Written as DNA, the CDR3 is TGTGCCAGCAGCCAAGGCCGACTAGCTGGAGATACGCAGTATTTT. Protein: CASSQGRLAGDTQYF.

This clonotype was found a few times. The gene calls are TRBV10-3 and TRBJ2-1; D not resolved. The CDR3 has 13 amino acids. V dropped 3 bases and J dropped 8 bases, with 11 bases sitting between them. Germline CDR1 and CDR2: ENHRY and SYGVKD. CDR3 in amino acids: CAISEPAADEQFF. CDR3 nucleotides: TGTGCCATCAGTGAACCCGCGGCGGATGAGCAGTTCTTC.

The chain combines TRBV14 with TRBJ1-2, with a possible D match to TRBD1 (5 bases). V dropped 1 base and J dropped 7 bases, with 10 bases sitting between them. CDR1 and CDR2 from the germline V gene are SGHDN and FVKESK. The CDR3 has 13 amino acids. DNA of the CDR3: TGTGCCAGCAGCCAAGTGTTCAGGGCTGGCTACACCTTC. This sequence encodes CASSQVFRAGYTF.

There are a few counts of this clonotype. This chain links TRBV9 with TRBJ1-4; unclear D gene. This CDR3 is 13 amino acids long. V dropped 3 bases and J dropped 8 bases, with 11 bases sitting between them. Germline CDR1 is SGDLS and CDR2 is YYNGEE. The CDR3, as DNA: TGTGCCAGCAGCGCCGACGGGAGGGAAAAACTGTTTTTT. Encoded protein: CASSADGREKLFF.

In this sample, this clonotype turned up a few times. This chain uses TRBV20-1 with TRBJ1-4; TRBD1 aligns across 7 bases. The CDR3 has 14 residues. Germline-derived CDR1 and CDR2 are DFQATT and SNEGSKA (reference sequence). V dropped 5 bases and J dropped 5; count of bases not matched to a gene: 8. Here the CDR3 DNA reads TGCAGTGCTGTCCCCGGGACAGCAAATGAAAAACTGTTTTTT. Protein sequence: CSAVPGTANEKLFF.

This clonotype was seen only a few times. The chain carries TRBV3-1 and TRBJ1-1; D ambiguous. Trimming stripped 5 bases from V and 6 bases from J, with 7 bases between. This CDR3 contains 11 residues. Germline V gene data show CDR1 as LGHDT and CDR2 as YNNKEL (reference sequence). The CDR3 region is CASSAYAEAFF. The CDR3 coding sequence is TGTGCCAGCAGCGCCTATGCTGAAGCTTTCTTT. The full variable domain, with the rest looked up from reference TRBV3-1 and TRBJ1-1, is DTAVSQTPKYLVTQMGNDKSIKCEQNLGHDTMYWYKQDSKKFLKIMFSYNNKELIINETVPNRFSPKSPDKAHLNLHINSLELGDSAVYFCASSAYAEAFFGQGTRLTVV.

The V call is TRBV6-5, the J call TRBJ1-1; TRBD1 aligns across 7 bases. The CDR3 contains 16 residues. J lost 0 bases, V lost 4 bases, and 8 bases had no gene match. Germline V gene sequence: CDR1 MNHEY, CDR2 SVGAGI. CDR3 loop: CASSSGTARMNTEAFF. Written as DNA, the CDR3 is TGTGCCAGCAGTTCCGGGACAGCTCGAATGAACACTGAAGCTTTCTTT.

This clonotype was counted ten times or more. V and J are TRBV12-3 or TRBV12-4 and TRBJ2-5; D not certain. V was pared by 2 bases and J by 2 bases, with 9 bases between. The CDR3 consists of 14 residues. In nucleotides, the CDR3 is TGTGCCAGCAGTTTAACCCCCGTACAAGAGACCCAGTACTTC. This codes for CASSLTPVQETQYF.

There are a few counts of this clonotype. V gene TRBV4-1 combines with J gene TRBJ1-1; D perhaps matches TRBD1 (5 bases). The CDR3 loop spans 17 amino acids. Germline CDR1 and CDR2: MGHRA and YSYEKL. The V end was cut by 4 bases, the J end by 5 bases, with 23 bases between. In nucleotides, the CDR3 is TGCGCCAGCAGCCGGGGGGATTGGAGGGGCACGGATACTGAAGCTTTCTTT. Its protein product is CASSRGDWRGTDTEAFF.

The chain joins TRBV12-3 or TRBV12-4 to TRBJ2-2; 7 bases fit TRBD1. The CDR3 has 15 residues. V dropped 2 bases and J dropped 4; count of bases not matched to a gene: 4. The CDR3, as DNA: TGTGCCAGCAGTTTACAGGGGGTCTTCACCGGGGAGCTGTTTTTT. Its translation: CASSLQGVFTGELFF.

V and J are TRBV7-9 and TRBJ2-1, with 7 bases that match TRBD1. CDR3 length equals 15 residues. Germline V gene sequence: CDR1 SEHNR, CDR2 FQNEAQ (reference sequence). The V segment lost 3 bases and the J segment 5 bases; nucleotides outside the gene matches: 7. This CDR3 is CASSLMGQIDNEQFF. Written as DNA, the CDR3 is TGTGCCAGCAGCTTGATGGGACAGATCGACAATGAGCAGTTCTTC.

This clonotype was counted only a few times. The chain has TRBV6-5 and TRBJ1-1, with D possibly being TRBD1 (5 bases). This CDR3 has 12 amino acids. Germline V gives CDR1 MNHEY, CDR2 SVGAGI. With 5 bases removed from V and 7 bases from J, the gap between germline ends came to 11 bases. CDR3 sequence reads: CASSQSQGEAFF. CDR3 sequence (DNA): TGTGCCAGCAGTCAAAGTCAGGGTGAAGCTTTCTTT.

The chain carries TRBV24-1 and TRBJ2-5, with D perhaps TRBD1 (6 bases). V dropped 3 bases and J dropped 5 bases, with 12 bases sitting between them. From germline, CDR1 is KGHDR and CDR2 SFDVKD. This CDR3 contains 14 residues. The CDR3 sequence is CATSDGTGFETQYF. The CDR3 DNA reads as TGTGCCACCAGTGATGGAACAGGGTTTGAGACCCAGTACTTC.

The V and J genes are TRBV19 and TRBJ2-2; D remains unclear. The CDR3 consists of 13 residues. V was pared by 3 bases and J by 4 bases, with 6 bases between. CDR1 and CDR2 from the germline V gene are LNHDA and SQIVND (reference sequence). The CDR3 DNA reads TGTGCCAGTAGTATGGAGAGCACCGGGGAGCTGTTTTTT. This gives the protein CASSMESTGELFF.

This clonotype was found a few times. The V and J genes are TRBV20-1 and TRBJ2-3, with 9 bases aligning to TRBD2. After removal of 1 base from V and 3 bases from J, the junction contained 11 bases not matched to a gene. Germline lookup yields CDR1 DFQATT and CDR2 SNEGSKA (reference sequence). The length of the CDR3 is 17 residues. The CDR3 sequence: CSARVPPGLATTDTQYF. The CDR3 bases are TGCAGTGCTAGAGTACCCCCGGGACTAGCTACGACAGATACGCAGTATTTT.